The 14 T cell receptor beta chains presented below share a single source sample, sequenced in a study of cytomegalovirus exposure and HLA in healthy donors. The PCR was carried out with 60 Vbeta primers and 13 Jbeta primers. Produced via immunoSEQ multiplex PCR; TCRdb's table is partial and in-frame only. In the table there are around 58,000 clones, 70% to 75% of which are singletons. Sequencing was carried out using PBMCs. These receptors were obtained from a man aged 40-55 years in good health and CMV-seropositive.

V and J are TRBV6-6 and TRBJ1-4, with TRBD1 identical over 9 bases. The trim removed 5 bases at V and 8 bases at J, leaving 6 bases unmatched. The CDR3 is 14 amino acids. The germline V gene has CDR1 MNHNY and CDR2 SVGAGI (reference sequence). The CDR3 sequence is CASSLAGTGEKLFF. DNA of the CDR3: TGTGCCAGCAGTCTGGCCGGGACAGGGGAAAAACTGTTTTTT.

The rearrangement joins TRBV7-9 to TRBJ2-7; 9 bases line up with TRBD2. The germline gives CDR1 SEHNR, CDR2 FQNEAQ (reference sequence). The CDR3 is 14 residues long. Trimming took 1 base from V and 2 from J; bases not matched to a gene: 0. CDR3 DNA sequence: TGTGCCAGCAGCTTAGGCGGGGGGGCCTACGAGCAGTACTTC. Protein product: CASSLGGGAYEQYF.

This chain connects TRBV25-1 to TRBJ2-2; 7 nucleotides match TRBD1. The CDR3 totals 16 residues. V lost 4 bases and J lost 2; bases outside the gene matches: 7. Germline V gene lookup returns CDR1 MGHDK and CDR2 SYGVNS. The DNA for the CDR3 is TGTGCCAGCAGTGGAGTTCGGGACAGTAACACCGGGGAGCTGTTTTTT. The encoded protein is CASSGVRDSNTGELFF. Based on the CDR3 plus reference TRBV25-1 and TRBJ2-2, the full variable domain is EADIYQTPRYLVIGTGKKITLECSQTMGHDKMYWYQQDPGMELHLIHYSYGVNSTEKGDLSSESTVSRIRTEHFPLTLESARPSHTSQYLCASSGVRDSNTGELFFGEGSRLTVL.

This sequence joins TRBV27 and TRBJ1-1; D is undetermined. With 6 bases removed from V and 1 base from J, the gap between germline ends came to 15 bases. Germline CDR1 is MNHEY and CDR2 is SMNVEV (reference sequence). The CDR3 is made up of 15 amino acids. CDR3: CASRVRQNRNTEAFF. CDR3 DNA: TGTGCCAGCAGAGTACGCCAGAACCGGAACACTGAAGCTTTCTTT.

A few counts support this clone. The V and J genes are TRBV29-1 and TRBJ2-5; 9 bases line up with TRBD2. The CDR3 covers 16 residues. Germline-derived CDR1 and CDR2 are SQVTM and ANQGSEA. V lost 3 bases and J lost 5; bases outside the gene matches: 13. The CDR3 spells CSVDGAASGVWETQYF. As DNA, the CDR3 is TGCAGCGTTGATGGGGCGGCTAGCGGGGTCTGGGAGACCCAGTACTTC. Variable domain in full (rest from reference TRBV29-1 and TRBJ2-5): SAVISQKPSRDICQRGTSLTIQCQVDSQVTMMFWYRQQPGQSLTLIATANQGSEATYESGFVIDKFPISRPNLTFSTLTVSNMSPEDSSIYLCSVDGAASGVWETQYFGPGTRLLVL.

For the CDR3, the DNA is TGCGCCAGCAGCTCCGGGGGTGGAGAAAAACTGTTTTTT. As protein: CASSSGGGEKLFF. The chain couples TRBV5-1 to TRBJ1-4; D possibly corresponds to TRBD1 (5 bases). Germline CDR1 SGHRS, CDR2 YFSETQ. The CDR3 sequence is 13 residues long. Trimming cost V 3 bases and J 8 bases, with 11 bases left between them.

The chain uses TRBV12-5 and TRBJ1-1; D is unclear. Trimming took off 3 bases at V and 1 base at J, with 6 bases between the two ends. The germline V gene encodes CDR1 LGHNT and CDR2 FRNRAP. The CDR3 has 13 residues. CDR3 amino acids: CASGLQPNTEAFF. Here the CDR3 DNA reads TGTGCTAGTGGTTTACAGCCGAACACTGAAGCTTTCTTT.

The genes are TRBV2 and TRBJ2-3, with TRBD2 as a possible D gene (5 bases). The V end lost 7 bases, the J end lost 0 bases, and 11 bases lay between the germline ends. The V gene's germline CDR1 is SNHLY and CDR2 FYNNEI. CDR3 length: 14 residues. Here the CDR3 reads CASNWESSTDTQYF. The CDR3 nucleotides read TGTGCCAGCAATTGGGAGTCTAGCACAGATACGCAGTATTTT.

The J gene is TRBJ1-2, the V gene TRBV20-1; D is perhaps TRBD1 (5 bases). The V and J ends lost 2 bases and 12 bases respectively, with 7 bases between them. The CDR3 contains 9 residues. CDR1 is DFQATT, CDR2 SNEGSKA, per germline (reference sequence). The CDR3 protein is CSARMDNTF. The CDR3 DNA reads as TGCAGTGCTAGAATGGACAACACCTTC.

V usage is TRBV12-2 and J usage is TRBJ1-1; the tabulated D call, TRBD1, remains unverified against the DNA. TRBV12-2 is recorded as a pseudogene. This CDR3 has 19 residues. In DNA form, the CDR3 reads TGTGCAAGTCGCTTCCTGTGGGGCATAGGACAGGCACCGAACACTGAAGCTTTCTTT. This gives the protein CASRFLWGIGQAPNTEAFF.

The V call is TRBV9, the J call TRBJ2-1; 10 bases map to TRBD2. The CDR3 covers 14 residues. CDR1 and CDR2 from the germline V gene are SGDLS and YYNGEE. Trimming at V came to 1 base and at J to 8 bases, leaving 3 bases not matched to a gene. The CDR3 spells CASSVTSGDDEQFF. As DNA, the CDR3 is TGTGCCAGCAGCGTAACTAGCGGGGATGATGAGCAGTTCTTC.

V is TRBV7-3 and J is TRBJ2-3; 12 bases map to TRBD2. The germline CDR1 and CDR2 sequences are SGHTA and FQGTGA. This CDR3 comprises 15 residues. Losses at the gene ends were 5 bases for V and 1 base for J; bases not matched to a gene: 1. For the CDR3, the DNA is TGTGCCAGCAGCAGGACTAGCGGGGGCACAGATACGCAGTATTTT. This encodes CASSRTSGGTDTQYF. Full variable domain (rest looked up from reference TRBV7-3 and TRBJ2-3): GAGVSQTPSNKVTEKGKYVELRCDPISGHTALYWYRQSLGQGPEFLIYFQGTGAADDSGLPNDRFFAVRPEGSVSTLKIQRTERGDSAVYLCASSRTSGGTDTQYFGPGTRLTVL.

The chain links TRBV7-8 to TRBJ1-1, with D possibly matching TRBD1 (5 bases). V was shortened by 4 bases and J by 7 bases, with 13 bases between the two germline ends. CDR1 is SGHVS, CDR2 FQNEAQ, per germline. The CDR3 runs 13 residues. The CDR3 loop reads CASSWPRAREAFF. In nucleotides, the CDR3 is TGTGCCAGCAGCTGGCCCAGGGCCCGTGAAGCTTTCTTT.

The V gene is TRBV19, the J gene TRBJ1-2, with a weak D call TRBD1 (6 bases). The CDR3 is made up of 13 amino acids. Germline assignment: CDR1 LNHDA and CDR2 SQIVND (reference sequence). V lost 3 bases and J lost 3, with 8 bases in between. CDR3 loop: CASSMHRDYGYTF. The CDR3 DNA is TGTGCCAGTAGTATGCACAGGGACTATGGCTACACCTTC.